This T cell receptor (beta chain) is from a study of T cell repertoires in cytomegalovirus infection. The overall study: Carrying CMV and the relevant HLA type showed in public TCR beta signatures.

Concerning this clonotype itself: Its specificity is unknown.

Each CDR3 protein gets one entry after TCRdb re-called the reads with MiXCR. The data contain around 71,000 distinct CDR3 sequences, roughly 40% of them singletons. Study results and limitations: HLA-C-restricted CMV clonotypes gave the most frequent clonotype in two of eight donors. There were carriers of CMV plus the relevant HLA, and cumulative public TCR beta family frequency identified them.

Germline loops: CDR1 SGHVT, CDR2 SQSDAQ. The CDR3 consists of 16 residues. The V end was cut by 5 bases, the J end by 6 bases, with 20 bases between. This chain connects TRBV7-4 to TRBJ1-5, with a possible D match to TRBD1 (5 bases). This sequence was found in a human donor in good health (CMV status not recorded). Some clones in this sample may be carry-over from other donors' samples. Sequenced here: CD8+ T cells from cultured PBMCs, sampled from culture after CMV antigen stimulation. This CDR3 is CASSPGQGERVQPQHF. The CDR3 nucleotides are TGTGCCAGCAGCCCGGGCCAGGGAGAGAGAGTTCAGCCCCAGCATTTT.